Listed here are 10 T cell receptor beta chains from one sample, sequenced in a study of CD8+ T cells in alopecia areata. Treatment defined: oral pan-JAK inhibitor, 5-10 mg twice daily. After isolation, RNA underwent reverse transcription to generate cDNA as the sequencing template. This table comes from immunoSEQ multiplex PCR, and its TCRdb copy is limited to in-frame clones, with some not included. The data contain roughly 46,000 clones, about three fifths of them seen just once; the ten biggest clones take up under 25%. The sequenced sample was CD8+ T cells sorted from blood, obtained at week 4, from a patient treated with tofacitinib. The receptor source for this set is a human donor with alopecia areata.

The J gene is TRBJ2-7, the V gene TRBV30, with D maybe TRBD2 (6 bases). Germline lookup yields CDR1 GTSNPN and CDR2 SVGIG (reference sequence). This CDR3 spans 15 amino acids. The V and J ends lost 0 bases and 3 bases respectively, with 15 bases between them. The CDR3 reads CAWSVGAGNFYEQYF. CDR3 in DNA: TGTGCCTGGAGTGTAGGGGCGGGAAACTTCTACGAGCAGTACTTC.

The J gene is TRBJ2-7, the V gene TRBV29-1; D possibly corresponds to TRBD2 (6 bases). The CDR3 is made up of 13 amino acids. With 7 bases removed from V and 3 bases from J, the gap between germline ends came to 16 bases. Germline-derived CDR1 and CDR2 are SQVTM and ANQGSEA. CDR3 in DNA: TGCAGCGCCGCTGGGGACTCAGGCTACGAGCAGTACTTC. Protein: CSAAGDSGYEQYF.

The chain uses TRBV4-3 and TRBJ2-5; D is perhaps TRBD1 (5 bases). V lost 3 bases and J 1 base, leaving 15 bases between the germline ends. Germline lookup yields CDR1 LGHNA and CDR2 YSLEER. CDR3 length: 16 amino acids. The CDR3 is CASSQQGWNSQETQYF. CDR3 coding DNA: TGCGCCAGCAGCCAGCAGGGCTGGAACAGCCAAGAGACCCAGTACTTC.

V usage is TRBV5-6 and J usage is TRBJ2-7; a weak D match, TRBD1 (5 bases). With 3 bases removed from V and 3 bases from J, the gap between germline ends came to 13 bases. This CDR3 has 14 residues. Germline V gene sequence: CDR1 SGHDT, CDR2 YYEEEE. The CDR3 spells CASSSWGEYYEQYF. CDR3 bases: TGTGCCAGCAGCTCGTGGGGCGAGTACTACGAGCAGTACTTC.

The chain combines TRBV29-1 with TRBJ1-1; D is undetermined. Germline CDR1 reads SQVTM; CDR2 reads ANQGSEA. Trimming shortened V by 4 bases and J by 1 base, and 4 bases separated the two germline ends. The CDR3 covers 11 residues. The CDR3 here is CSVVQNTEAFF. The CDR3 DNA reads as TGCAGCGTTGTTCAGAACACTGAAGCTTTCTTT.

Here the CDR3 reads CASSPETGYTGELFF. Here the CDR3 DNA reads TGTGCCAGCAGTCCAGAGACAGGGTACACCGGGGAGCTGTTTTTT. The chain is built from TRBV27 and TRBJ2-2; 7 nucleotides align to TRBD1. The junction had 6 bases not matched to a gene; V was cut back by 5 bases and J by 3 bases. The CDR3 runs 15 residues. Looked up from germline, CDR1 is MNHEY and CDR2 is SMNVEV (reference sequence).

As DNA, the CDR3 is TGTGCCTGGAGTGTGTGGCTACTAGAGACCCAGTACTTC. It specifies CAWSVWLLETQYF. This chain joins TRBV30 and TRBJ2-5; D is uncertain. Germline lookup yields CDR1 GTSNPN and CDR2 SVGIG (reference sequence). The CDR3 contains 13 residues. V lost 0 bases, J lost 4 bases, and 9 bases lay in between.

The CDR3 sequence is CSVEDLGDRSTPNTGELFF. CDR3 nucleotides: TGCAGCGTTGAAGATCTGGGGGACAGGTCGACCCCGAACACCGGGGAGCTGTTTTTT. V is TRBV29-1 and J is TRBJ2-2; 8 nucleotides line up with TRBD1. After removal of 0 bases from V and 0 bases from J, the junction contained 12 bases not matched to a gene. The CDR3 runs 19 residues. Germline-derived CDR1 and CDR2 are SQVTM and ANQGSEA.

The J gene is TRBJ1-1, the V gene TRBV9; D gene ambiguous. The CDR3 loop spans 14 amino acids. Trimming cost V 3 bases and J 0 bases, with 9 bases left between them. Germline CDR1 is SGDLS and CDR2 is YYNGEE. The CDR3 loop is CASSGTVMNTEAFF. CDR3 coding DNA: TGTGCCAGCAGCGGTACCGTAATGAACACTGAAGCTTTCTTT.

The chain combines TRBV29-1 with TRBJ1-2; no firm D call. V lost 0 bases and J lost 4, with 18 bases in between. CDR3 size: 16 residues. The V gene's germline CDR1 is SQVTM and CDR2 ANQGSEA. The CDR3 coding sequence is TGCAGCGTTGAAGATTTCAAGTACACGGCCACCTATGGCTACACCTTC. The encoded protein is CSVEDFKYTATYGYTF.